Each of the 5 T cell receptor beta chains below was sequenced from the same sample in a study of identical twins. MiXCR, applied by TCRdb to the 5' RACE reads, yields one record per CDR3 protein. The table has roughly 770,000 distinct CDR3 sequences, about 20% seen once. The same sample was also studied in work on T cells expressing NK-cell markers.

What was sequenced was PBMCs. These receptors were collected from a woman between 18 and 29 years old in good health.

This clonotype was picked up a small number of times. This sequence joins TRBV5-1 and TRBJ1-1, with D maybe TRBD1 (6 bases). Per the germline V gene, CDR1 is SGHRS and CDR2 is YFSETQ. V shed 4 bases and J shed 0 bases, with 13 bases lying between them. This CDR3 region has 15 residues. The CDR3 here is CASSDLGGVNTEAFF. CDR3 nucleotide sequence: TGCGCCAGCAGCGACCTAGGGGGAGTGAACACTGAAGCTTTCTTT.

The genes are TRBV27 and TRBJ2-1; the match to TRBD2 covers 10 bases. The CDR3 covers 15 residues. The germline V gene has CDR1 MNHEY and CDR2 SMNVEV (reference sequence). Germline trimming cut 5 bases from V and 5 bases from J; bases unmatched to any gene: 6. The CDR3 sequence: CASSILAGVDNEQFF. As DNA, the CDR3 is TGTGCCAGCAGTATTCTAGCGGGAGTCGACAATGAGCAGTTCTTC.

This clonotype was detected a few times. The chain joins TRBV3-1 to TRBJ2-3, with D perhaps matching TRBD2 (5 bases). The CDR3 has 17 residues. V lost 1 base, J lost 2 bases, and 16 bases lay in between. Germline assignment: CDR1 LGHDT and CDR2 YNNKEL (reference sequence). Here the CDR3 reads CASSQVNRGSFTDTQYF. The CDR3 region has the DNA TGTGCCAGCAGCCAAGTGAATCGGGGTTCGTTCACAGATACGCAGTATTTT.

This chain uses TRBV10-1 with TRBJ2-2, with TRBD2 matching over 7 bases. After removal of 5 bases from V and 5 bases from J, the junction contained 2 bases not matched to a gene. The CDR3 is made up of 13 amino acids. Germline V gene sequence: CDR1 WNHNN, CDR2 SYGVQD (reference sequence). The CDR3 here is CASSIAGTGELFF. The DNA for the CDR3 is TGCGCCAGCAGTATAGCGGGTACCGGGGAGCTGTTTTTT.

Comments on this clonotype: With a much larger clone just one base away, this may be a read error. V and J are TRBV10-3 and TRBJ2-6; D possibly corresponds to TRBD2 (6 bases). Trimming shortened V by 2 bases and J by 2 bases, and 16 bases separated the two germline ends. Germline V lookup: CDR1 ENHRY, CDR2 SYGVKD. The CDR3 sequence is 18 residues long. CDR3 coding DNA: TGTGCCATCAGTGAGAAACCGGGAGAGGGGACTGGGGCCAACGTCCTGACTTTC. Residues: CAISEKPGEGTGANVLTF.